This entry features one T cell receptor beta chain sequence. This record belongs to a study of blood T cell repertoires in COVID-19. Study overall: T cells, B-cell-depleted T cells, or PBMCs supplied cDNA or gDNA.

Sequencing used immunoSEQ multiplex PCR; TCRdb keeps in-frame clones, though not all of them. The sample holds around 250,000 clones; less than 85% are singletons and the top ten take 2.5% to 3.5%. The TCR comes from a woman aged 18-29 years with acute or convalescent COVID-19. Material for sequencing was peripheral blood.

Here the CDR3 DNA reads TGCAGCGTACGGACAGGGGGCATTGGGAATCAGCCCCAGCATTTT. This translates into CSVRTGGIGNQPQHF. The chain recombines TRBV29-1 with TRBJ1-5; the match to TRBD1 covers 11 bases. This CDR3 spans 15 amino acids. The ends lost 6 bases at V and 4 bases at J; junction bases unmatched: 8. Germline lookup yields CDR1 SQVTM and CDR2 ANQGSEA.